These 32 T cell receptor beta chains originate from one sample sequenced in a study of blood T cell repertoires in COVID-19. The method was immunoSEQ multiplex PCR; TCRdb's version includes in-frame clones alone and lacks a portion of them. The sample has around 280,000 clones; 86% are singletons. What was sequenced was peripheral blood. Receptors originate from a woman in her twenties or thirties who had recovered from COVID-19.

The chain is built from TRBV4-3 and TRBJ2-1, with D tentatively TRBD2 (5 bases). The CDR3 loop spans 15 amino acids. V was pared by 1 base and J by 1 base, with 8 bases between. The germline CDR1 and CDR2 sequences are LGHNA and YSLEER. The CDR3 protein is CASSQGSGSYNEQFF. The CDR3 region has the DNA TGCGCCAGCAGCCAAGGGAGCGGTTCCTACAATGAGCAGTTCTTC.

The gene calls are TRBV6-1 and TRBJ2-1, with 7 bases matching TRBD1. Germline CDR1 reads MNHNS; CDR2 reads SASEGT. CDR3 length equals 11 residues. V shed 7 bases, J shed 11 bases, and the junction held 5 bases outside the gene matches. The DNA of the CDR3 is TGTGCCAGCACCTCGGGACAGAAGCAGTTCTTC. This gives the protein CASTSGQKQFF.

The chain joins TRBV9 to TRBJ2-1; D remains ambiguous. This CDR3 region has 12 residues. Trimming cost V 1 base and J 7 bases, with 6 bases left between them. Germline V gene data show CDR1 as SGDLS and CDR2 as YYNGEE. CDR3 bases: TGTGCCAGCAGCGTATCGAGTAATGAGCAGTTCTTC. This gives the protein CASSVSSNEQFF.

The CDR3: CASSSSQETQYF. In DNA, the CDR3 is TGTGCCAGCAGTTCTTCCCAAGAGACCCAGTACTTC. The rearrangement joins TRBV6-2 or TRBV6-3 to TRBJ2-5; D unresolved. The germline gives CDR1 MNHEY, CDR2 SVGEGT. The V end was cut by 4 bases, the J end by 1 base, with 4 bases between. The CDR3 spans 12 residues.

The chain is built from TRBV9 and TRBJ2-1; 9 bases fit TRBD2. CDR3 size: 20 residues. The ends lost 0 bases at V and 4 bases at J; junction bases unmatched: 17. Germline values: CDR1 SGDLS, CDR2 YYNGEE. CDR3 sequence (DNA): TGTGCCAGCAGCGTAGGAGGGGGCGCGGGTAGCGGGAGTGGATACAATGAGCAGTTCTTC. Translated, it gives CASSVGGGAGSGSGYNEQFF.

The gene calls are TRBV4-2 and TRBJ2-5; D not certain. CDR3 size: 15 residues. Germline CDR1 LGHNA, CDR2 YNFKEQ. V was cut by 1 base and J by 2 bases, with 11 bases left in between. The CDR3 DNA follows: TGTGCCAGCAGCCAAGCGTCAGGTTGGCAAGAGACCCAGTACTTC. The encoded protein is CASSQASGWQETQYF.

The chain is built from TRBV4-2 and TRBJ1-4; D ambiguous. V lost 2 bases, J lost 6 bases, and 16 bases lay in between. CDR1 and CDR2 from the germline V gene are LGHNA and YNFKEQ. This CDR3 contains 16 residues. CDR3 coding DNA: TGTGCCAGCAGCCAACCTCTTGGGAGGAAGGATGAAAAACTGTTTTTT. Amino acid sequence: CASSQPLGRKDEKLFF.

This chain joins TRBV7-2 and TRBJ2-2; D is possibly TRBD2 (6 bases). V gave up 0 bases and J gave up 3 bases, with 8 bases separating them. The CDR3 loop spans 15 amino acids. The germline V gene has CDR1 SGHTA and CDR2 FQGNSA. The CDR3 nucleotides read TGTGCCAGCAGCTTAGCGGCGGGGCACACCGGGGAGCTGTTTTTT. Translation gives CASSLAAGHTGELFF.

This clone has just a few counts. V gene TRBV5-1 combines with J gene TRBJ2-5; 10 bases are a match to TRBD2. Per germline, CDR1 SGHRS and CDR2 YFSETQ. V was pared by 2 bases and J by 4 bases, with 2 bases of the junction left unmatched. This CDR3 is built from 14 residues. The CDR3: CASSLRTSGETQYF. The CDR3 DNA follows: TGCGCCAGCAGCTTAAGGACTAGCGGAGAGACCCAGTACTTC.

V usage is TRBV11-3 and J usage is TRBJ2-7; 10 bases are a match to TRBD1. This CDR3 has 15 amino acids. The J segment lost 3 bases and the V segment lost 6 bases, leaving 8 bases of the junction unmatched. Germline V gene lookup returns CDR1 SGHNT and CDR2 YENEEA. CDR3: CASRRGQGNFYEQYF. CDR3 nucleotides: TGTGCCAGCAGGCGGGGACAGGGGAACTTCTACGAGCAGTACTTC.

This chain connects TRBV19 to TRBJ1-5; the match to TRBD1 covers 7 bases. Looked up from germline, CDR1 is LNHDA and CDR2 is SQIVND (reference sequence). The CDR3 runs 16 residues. V gave up 0 bases and J gave up 5 bases; unmatched junction bases: 7. This chain's CDR3 is CASSIDLAGGYQPQHF. The CDR3 DNA follows: TGTGCCAGTAGTATAGATCTCGCAGGGGGATATCAGCCCCAGCATTTT.

The chain uses TRBV6-5 and TRBJ2-1; D may be TRBD2 (6 bases). The ends were cut back, 0 bases at V and 9 bases at J, with 12 bases in the middle. CDR3 size: 14 residues. The V gene's germline CDR1 is MNHEY and CDR2 SVGAGI. The CDR3 DNA is TGTGCCAGCAGTTACTCTGTCGGGAGTGGTGAGCAGTTCTTC. Translated, it gives CASSYSVGSGEQFF.

Here the CDR3 DNA reads TGTGCCAGCAGTTACTCAAGGGGGAATAGAAACACCATATATTTT. Its translation is CASSYSRGNRNTIYF. V usage is TRBV6-5 and J usage is TRBJ1-3; TRBD1 is a possible D gene (6 bases). CDR3 length: 15 amino acids. Germline CDR1 MNHEY, CDR2 SVGAGI. Trimming pared 0 bases from V and 5 bases from J, leaving 11 bases between.

This sequence joins TRBV6-5 and TRBJ2-7, with a weak D call TRBD2 (5 bases). This CDR3 is built from 15 residues. The germline gives CDR1 MNHEY, CDR2 SVGAGI. Trimming left V 0 bases short and J 6 bases short, with 15 bases between. CDR3 nucleotide sequence: TGTGCCAGCAGTTACTCGGGCGCGGGTGCGAGCGAGCAGTACTTC. This gives the protein CASSYSGAGASEQYF.

CDR3 residues: CASSLAVSVIQETQYF. The CDR3 DNA follows: TGCGCCAGCAGCTTGGCGGTTAGCGTGATACAAGAGACCCAGTACTTC. The rearrangement joins TRBV5-1 to TRBJ2-5; tentatively, D is TRBD2 (5 bases). This CDR3 is 16 amino acids long. With 0 bases removed from V and 2 bases from J, the gap between germline ends came to 14 bases. Germline V gives CDR1 SGHRS, CDR2 YFSETQ.

CDR3 DNA: TGTGCCAGCAGTGACGAAGGGGGCCGTGAGCAGTTCTTC. Protein: CASSDEGGREQFF. The chain combines TRBV2 with TRBJ2-1, with 7 bases lining up with TRBD1. Germline-derived CDR1 and CDR2 are SNHLY and FYNNEI. Trimming at V came to 3 bases and at J to 9 bases, leaving 5 bases not matched to a gene. This CDR3 is built from 13 residues.

This clone was detected only a few times. The chain recombines TRBV14 with TRBJ2-2; TRBD2 is a possible D gene (6 bases). Deletions cut 2 bases from V and 6 bases from J, with 16 bases between. This CDR3 has 16 residues. Germline assignment: CDR1 SGHDN and CDR2 FVKESK. CDR3 sequence (DNA): TGTGCCAGCAGCCAAACGAGGGAGGATATTGCCGGGGAGCTGTTTTTT. This sequence encodes CASSQTREDIAGELFF.

V gene TRBV29-1 combines with J gene TRBJ2-5; 13 bases are a match to TRBD2. From germline, CDR1 is SQVTM and CDR2 ANQGSEA. Unmatched junction bases numbered 0, after V lost 6 bases and J lost 2 bases. CDR3 length: 13 residues. This CDR3 is CSVGLAGQETQYF. CDR3 DNA sequence: TGCAGCGTGGGACTAGCGGGACAAGAGACCCAGTACTTC. The whole variable domain, remainder taken from reference TRBV29-1 and TRBJ2-5, is SAVISQKPSRDICQRGTSLTIQCQVDSQVTMMFWYRQQPGQSLTLIATANQGSEATYESGFVIDKFPISRPNLTFSTLTVSNMSPEDSSIYLCSVGLAGQETQYFGPGTRLLVL.

The chain employs TRBV6-5 and TRBJ1-1; possibly TRBD1 for D (6 bases). Germline CDR1 and CDR2: MNHEY and SVGAGI. The V and J ends lost 3 bases and 2 bases respectively, with 16 bases between them. The CDR3 covers 16 residues. This CDR3 is CASSYNARGSNTEAFF. The CDR3 nucleotides are TGTGCCAGCAGTTATAATGCCAGGGGTTCCAACACTGAAGCTTTCTTT.

In DNA, the CDR3 is TGTGCCAGCAGCCAATGGGACAGGGAGGGAGAGACCCAGTACTTC. It is translated as CASSQWDREGETQYF. This chain connects TRBV3-1 (or the pseudogene TRBV3-2) to TRBJ2-5; 9 bases align to TRBD1. This CDR3 has 15 amino acids. Germline V gene data show CDR1 as LGHDT and CDR2 as YNNKEL (reference sequence). Trimming cost V 2 bases and J 4 bases; bases outside gene matches: 5.

The chain links TRBV24-1 to TRBJ2-5; TRBD1 agrees at 7 bases. The V gene end was trimmed by 5 bases and the J gene end by 3 bases; junction bases not matched to a gene: 14. CDR1 and CDR2 from the germline V gene are KGHDR and SFDVKD. This CDR3 is built from 17 residues. The CDR3 reads CATSGTGQVGRKETQYF. CDR3 bases: TGTGCCACCAGTGGTACCGGACAGGTCGGTAGAAAAGAGACCCAGTACTTC.

This rearrangement joins TRBV19 to TRBJ2-4, with 9 positions matching TRBD1. The germline V gene has CDR1 LNHDA and CDR2 SQIVND (reference sequence). The CDR3 has 17 residues. The V gene end was trimmed by 1 base and the J gene end by 8 bases; junction bases not matched to a gene: 12. CDR3 sequence: CASSIVADRGSADIQYF. The CDR3 DNA sequence: TGTGCCAGTAGTATAGTCGCAGACAGGGGGTCTGCTGACATTCAGTACTTC. The full variable domain, in which reference TRBV19 and TRBJ2-4 provide the parts outside the CDR3, is DGGITQSPKYLFRKEGQNVTLSCEQNLNHDAMYWYRQDPGQGLRLIYYSQIVNDFQKGDIAEGYSVSREKKESFPLTVTSAQKNPTAFYLCASSIVADRGSADIQYFGAGTRLSVL.

V usage is TRBV6-2 or TRBV6-3 and J usage is TRBJ2-2, with D unclear. Trimming shortened V by 5 bases and J by 2 bases, and 6 bases separated the two germline ends. Germline loops: CDR1 MNHEY, CDR2 SVGEGT. CDR3 size: 13 residues. The CDR3 bases are TGTGCCAGCAGTCTAAGAAACACCGGGGAGCTGTTTTTT. This gives the protein CASSLRNTGELFF.

This chain connects TRBV5-6 to TRBJ1-1; 9 bases line up with TRBD1. With V trimmed by 4 bases and J by 3 bases, 7 bases remained unmatched. This CDR3 is 15 amino acids long. Germline CDR1 is SGHDT and CDR2 is YYEEEE. As DNA, the CDR3 is TGTGCCAGCAGCAACCGGGACAGGGCGTACACTGAAGCTTTCTTT. It is translated as CASSNRDRAYTEAFF. The whole variable domain, filled in from reference TRBV5-6 and TRBJ1-1, reads DAGVTQSPTHLIKTRGQQVTLRCSPKSGHDTVSWYQQALGQGPQFIFQYYEEEERQRGNFPDRFSGHQFPNYSSELNVNALLLGDSALYLCASSNRDRAYTEAFFGQGTRLTVV.

This clone appeared a single time. The chain links TRBV3-1 (or the pseudogene TRBV3-2) to TRBJ2-3; 11 bases fit TRBD2. The germline CDR1 and CDR2 sequences are LGHDT and YNNKEL (reference sequence). CDR3 length: 17 residues. The V segment lost 2 bases and the J segment 6 bases; nucleotides outside the gene matches: 10. The CDR3 coding sequence is TGTGCCAGCAGCCAATCCGCCGGGACTAGCGGCCCGGATACGCAGTATTTT. It translates to CASSQSAGTSGPDTQYF.

The chain uses TRBV7-8 and TRBJ2-3, with 8 nucleotides matching TRBD1. CDR3 length: 15 amino acids. Germline values: CDR1 SGHVS, CDR2 FQNEAQ. V dropped 2 bases and J dropped 2; count of bases not matched to a gene: 3. The CDR3: CASSLNRGVTDTQYF. CDR3 DNA: TGTGCCAGCAGCTTAAACAGGGGGGTCACAGATACGCAGTATTTT.

The chain recombines TRBV5-1 with TRBJ1-1; TRBD1 aligns across 7 bases. J was trimmed by 5 bases and V by 5 bases; bases with no gene match: 3. This CDR3 is 12 amino acids long. Germline-derived CDR1 and CDR2 are SGHRS and YFSETQ. The CDR3 loop is CASRPGGTEAFF. The CDR3 DNA sequence: TGCGCCAGCAGGCCAGGGGGTACTGAAGCTTTCTTT.

This chain joins TRBV18 and TRBJ2-1; 7 bases are shared with TRBD2. Germline values: CDR1 KGHSH, CDR2 LQKENI. This CDR3 comprises 15 residues. With 6 bases clipped from V and 7 bases from J, the junction kept 12 bases outside the gene matches. CDR3 DNA: TGTGCCAGCTCCCCATCGGCGGGGGTGATGAATGAGCAGTTCTTC. Protein: CASSPSAGVMNEQFF. The whole variable domain, remainder taken from reference TRBV18 and TRBJ2-1, is NAGVMQNPRHLVRRRGQEARLRCSPMKGHSHVYWYRQLPEEGLKFMVYLQKENIIDESGMPKERFSAEFPKEGPSILRIQQVVRGDSAAYFCASSPSAGVMNEQFFGPGTRLTVL.

The chain joins TRBV2 to TRBJ1-1, with D hard to call. CDR1 and CDR2 (germline): SNHLY, FYNNEI. The CDR3 is made up of 12 amino acids. Deletions cut 7 bases from V and 2 bases from J, with 8 bases between. CDR3 residues: CASTEDNTEAFF. The CDR3 nucleotides read TGTGCCAGCACGGAGGACAACACTGAAGCTTTCTTT. Using reference TRBV2 and TRBJ1-1 for the parts outside the CDR3, the full variable domain is EPEVTQTPSHQVTQMGQEVILRCVPISNHLYFYWYRQILGQKVEFLVSFYNNEISEKSEIFDDQFSVERPDGSNFTLKIRSTKLEDSAMYFCASTEDNTEAFFGQGTRLTVV.

The CDR3 spells CASSAGTGYTEAFF. For the CDR3, the DNA is TGTGCCAGTAGTGCCGGGACAGGCTACACTGAAGCTTTCTTT. This chain uses TRBV19 with TRBJ1-1; 8 nucleotides align to TRBD1. The CDR3 is made up of 14 amino acids. With 5 bases clipped from V and 3 bases from J, the junction kept 5 bases outside the gene matches. Germline CDR1 LNHDA, CDR2 SQIVND (reference sequence). Full variable domain (outside the CDR3, taken from reference TRBV19 and TRBJ1-1): DGGITQSPKYLFRKEGQNVTLSCEQNLNHDAMYWYRQDPGQGLRLIYYSQIVNDFQKGDIAEGYSVSREKKESFPLTVTSAQKNPTAFYLCASSAGTGYTEAFFGQGTRLTVV.

The rearrangement joins TRBV2 to TRBJ1-1, with TRBD1 matching over 9 bases. Looked up from germline, CDR1 is SNHLY and CDR2 is FYNNEI. The CDR3 runs to 14 residues. The junction had 4 bases not matched to a gene; V was cut back by 6 bases and J by 2 bases. The CDR3 protein is CASRKDRGNTEAFF. In DNA, the CDR3 is TGTGCCAGCAGGAAGGACAGGGGAAACACTGAAGCTTTCTTT.

The rearrangement uses TRBV18 and TRBJ2-3, with a weak D call TRBD2 (6 bases). Deletions cut 2 bases from V and 6 bases from J, with 18 bases between. Germline values: CDR1 KGHSH, CDR2 LQKENI. CDR3 size: 16 residues. CDR3 loop: CASSPGTAAGGDTQYF. The CDR3 nucleotides are TGTGCCAGCTCACCAGGGACCGCAGCTGGGGGGGATACGCAGTATTTT.